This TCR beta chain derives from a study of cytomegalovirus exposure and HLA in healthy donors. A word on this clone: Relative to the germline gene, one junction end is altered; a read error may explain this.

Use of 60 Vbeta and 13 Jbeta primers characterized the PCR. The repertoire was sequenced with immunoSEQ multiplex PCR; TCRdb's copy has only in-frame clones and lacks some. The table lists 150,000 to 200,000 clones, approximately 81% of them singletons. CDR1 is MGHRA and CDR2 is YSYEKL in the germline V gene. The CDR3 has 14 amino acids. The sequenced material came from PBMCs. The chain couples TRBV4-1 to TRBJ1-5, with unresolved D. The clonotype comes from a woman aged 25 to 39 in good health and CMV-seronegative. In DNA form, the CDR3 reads TGCGCCAGCAGCCAAGAAAAAAGCACTCAGCCCCAGCATTTT. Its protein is CASSQEKSTQPQHF.